The present entry profiles one T cell receptor (beta chain) with its context. Its specificity is unknown. V was cut by 3 bases and J by 5 bases, with 20 bases left in between. This CDR3 is built from 17 residues. CDR1 is MDHEN, CDR2 SYDVKM, per germline. This specimen comes from a study of cytomegalovirus exposure and HLA in healthy donors. Overall study results and limits: The study listed roughly 160 cytomegalovirus-associated TCR beta chains. The TCR clusters that emerged in the first cohort tended, a later analysis found, to co-occur in the approximately 130 validation repertoires.

The method was immunoSEQ multiplex PCR; TCRdb's version includes in-frame clones alone and lacks a portion of them. The repertoire holds roughly 250,000 clones, with approximately 87% as singletons. The TCR was taken from a man younger than 35 in good health and CMV-seronegative. The chain carries TRBV28 and TRBJ2-1; D might be TRBD2 (5 bases). Sequenced sample: PBMCs. The CDR3 spells CASSFPPLAPPNNEQFF. DNA for the CDR3: TGTGCCAGCAGTTTCCCCCCCTTAGCGCCGCCAAACAATGAGCAGTTCTTC.